The 27 T cell receptor beta chains listed next were all sequenced from one sample in a study of T cells in pancreatic ductal adenocarcinoma. The method was immunoSEQ multiplex PCR; TCRdb's version includes in-frame clones alone and lacks a portion of them. The sample lists about 5,400 clones, less than 75% seen once, with roughly 8.8% in the top ten. The selected patients with pancreatic ductal adenocarcinoma had surgery but no neoadjuvant therapy. Source material: pancreatic tumor tissue. These receptors all come from a human donor with pancreatic ductal adenocarcinoma.

The chain uses TRBV30 and TRBJ1-5; TRBD1 is a possible D gene (5 bases). V lost 7 bases to trimming and J lost 2 bases, with 12 bases between them. The CDR3 has 13 residues. Germline CDR1 GTSNPN, CDR2 SVGIG (reference sequence). The CDR3 region is CASGGGGNQPQHF. In DNA form, the CDR3 reads TGTGCCTCCGGCGGGGGTGGCAATCAGCCCCAGCATTTT.

This clone was counted between two and nine times. The CDR3 loop reads CASSLASGEDEQFF. CDR3 DNA: TGTGCCAGCAGCTTAGCTAGCGGGGAGGATGAGCAGTTCTTC. This chain joins TRBV7-7 and TRBJ2-1; 8 nucleotides align to TRBD2. Germline V CDR1 and CDR2: SSHAT, FNYEAQ (reference sequence). Germline trimming cut 0 bases from V and 8 bases from J; bases unmatched to any gene: 3. The length of the CDR3 is 14 residues.

The genes are TRBV5-4 and TRBJ1-1; D may be TRBD1 (6 bases). Germline-derived CDR1 and CDR2 are SGHNT and YYREEE (reference sequence). V lost 4 bases to trimming and J lost 6 bases, with 10 bases between them. The CDR3 consists of 12 residues. CDR3 sequence reads: CASSLRGSEAFF. The CDR3 DNA reads as TGTGCCAGCAGCCTCAGGGGTTCTGAAGCTTTCTTT.

This clone came up once. The genes are TRBV5-1 and TRBJ1-1, with 9 bases that match TRBD1. Germline V gene data show CDR1 as SGHRS and CDR2 as YFSETQ. V gave up 0 bases and J gave up 4 bases; unmatched junction bases: 7. This CDR3 has 16 residues. The CDR3 nucleotides are TGCGCCAGCAGCTTGGAGGGACAGGGAAGGGGCACTGAAGCTTTCTTT. Protein product: CASSLEGQGRGTEAFF.

This clone was recorded a few times. The J gene is TRBJ2-7, the V gene TRBV29-1; 8 bases align to TRBD2. Germline V gene data show CDR1 as SQVTM and CDR2 as ANQGSEA. J gave up 3 bases and V 8 bases, and 9 bases lay outside the gene matches. The CDR3 is made up of 13 amino acids. The CDR3 DNA sequence: TGCAGCACTCGTAGCGGGGTGGACTACGAGCAGTACTTC. Translation: CSTRSGVDYEQYF.

This clone was seen more than once but under ten times. The V call is TRBV5-1, the J call TRBJ2-7, with 10 bases lining up with TRBD1. The germline V gene has CDR1 SGHRS and CDR2 YFSETQ. J lost 2 bases, V lost 0 bases, and 2 bases had no gene match. CDR3 size: 15 residues. Here the CDR3 DNA reads TGCGCCAGCAGCTTGGGGGGGACAGGGGCCTACGAGCAGTACTTC. It codes for CASSLGGTGAYEQYF.

The rearrangement links TRBV27 to TRBJ2-7; tentative D call: TRBD2 (5 bases). The V end lost 5 bases, the J end lost 0 bases, and 14 bases lay between the germline ends. There are 15 residues in the CDR3. In germline, CDR1 is MNHEY, CDR2 SMNVEV (reference sequence). The CDR3 DNA sequence: TGTGCCAGCAGTCCCGTCCCGGGATTCTCCTACGAGCAGTACTTC. This translates into CASSPVPGFSYEQYF.

This clone was seen only once. V gene TRBV10-3 combines with J gene TRBJ1-3; D unclear. The CDR3 has 17 residues. CDR1 and CDR2 (germline): ENHRY, SYGVKD. With 0 bases removed from V and 4 bases from J, the gap between germline ends came to 16 bases. This CDR3 is CAISESKRQKGGNTIYF. The CDR3 DNA follows: TGTGCCATCAGTGAGTCGAAGCGGCAGAAAGGCGGAAACACCATATATTTT.

This clone is judged large. The genes are TRBV4-2 and TRBJ1-4; 10 positions match TRBD1. The CDR3 length is 17 residues. Germline CDR1 LGHNA, CDR2 YNFKEQ. Unmatched junction bases numbered 13, after V lost 5 bases and J lost 7 bases. CDR3 sequence: CASSGRDRGDWGEKLFF. CDR3 in DNA: TGTGCCAGCAGCGGCCGGGACAGGGGAGATTGGGGTGAAAAACTGTTTTTT.

The chain joins TRBV5-4 to TRBJ1-1, with 8 bases aligning to TRBD1. Germline values: CDR1 SGHNT, CDR2 YYREEE (reference sequence). This CDR3 comprises 15 residues. V trimming: 2 bases; J trimming: 5 bases; junction bases outside the gene matches: 8. The CDR3 region has the DNA TGTGCCAGCAGCTTTGGACAGGGCGAAGTGACTGAAGCTTTCTTT. This gives the protein CASSFGQGEVTEAFF.

The chain has TRBV7-2 and TRBJ2-1; 10 bases fit TRBD2. This CDR3 is 16 amino acids long. Germline assignment: CDR1 SGHTA and CDR2 FQGNSA. V trimming: 5 bases; J trimming: 9 bases; junction bases outside the gene matches: 13. This chain's CDR3 is CASSPRERGGTSEQFF. In DNA form, the CDR3 reads TGTGCCAGCAGCCCCCGGGAGCGGGGGGGCACAAGTGAGCAGTTCTTC.

This chain links TRBV2 with TRBJ2-5, with no clear D. CDR3 length: 15 amino acids. Trimming removed 1 base at V and 7 bases at J, with 16 bases between. Germline values: CDR1 SNHLY, CDR2 FYNNEI. CDR3 residues: CASSEGGTRKGTQYF. The CDR3 DNA reads as TGTGCCAGCAGTGAAGGCGGAACCCGAAAAGGGACCCAGTACTTC. Supplemented by reference TRBV2 and TRBJ2-5, the full variable domain reads EPEVTQTPSHQVTQMGQEVILRCVPISNHLYFYWYRQILGQKVEFLVSFYNNEISEKSEIFDDQFSVERPDGSNFTLKIRSTKLEDSAMYFCASSEGGTRKGTQYFGPGTRLLVL.

The chain uses TRBV5-1 and TRBJ1-3; no definite D call. Between the trimmed V and J ends, which lost 1 base and 4 bases, there was a span of 6 bases. The germline V gene encodes CDR1 SGHRS and CDR2 YFSETQ. CDR3 length: 13 residues. In DNA form, the CDR3 reads TGCGCCAGCAGCTTGTGGGAGGGAAACACCATATATTTT. Protein sequence: CASSLWEGNTIYF.

V gene TRBV27 combines with J gene TRBJ2-7; D uncertain. The CDR3 extends over 12 amino acids. The germline gives CDR1 MNHEY, CDR2 SMNVEV (reference sequence). V lost 7 bases to trimming and J lost 0 bases, with 7 bases between them. CDR3 nucleotides: TGTGCCAGCACCACAATCTCCTACGAGCAGTACTTC. Its protein product is CASTTISYEQYF.

This clone was counted a single time. The chain is built from TRBV19 and TRBJ2-3; 8 bases align to TRBD1. The V gene end was trimmed by 5 bases and the J gene end by 6 bases; junction bases not matched to a gene: 4. In germline, CDR1 is LNHDA, CDR2 SQIVND (reference sequence). This CDR3 has 13 residues. CDR3 residues: CASSYNRGDTQYF. As DNA, the CDR3 is TGTGCCAGTAGTTATAACAGGGGGGATACGCAGTATTTT.

V is TRBV27 and J is TRBJ2-1, with D maybe TRBD1 (6 bases). The CDR3 has 16 residues. V lost 2 bases and J lost 1, with 12 bases in between. Germline CDR1 reads MNHEY; CDR2 reads SMNVEV (reference sequence). The CDR3 loop reads CASSLMVRGSYNEQFF. CDR3 nucleotides: TGTGCCAGCAGTTTAATGGTCAGGGGTTCCTACAATGAGCAGTTCTTC.

The chain has TRBV4-3 and TRBJ2-7; TRBD2 matches 8 bases. The CDR3 contains 14 residues. Germline V lookup: CDR1 LGHNA, CDR2 YSLEER. V lost 4 bases to trimming and J lost 0 bases; unmatched junction nucleotides: 2. The CDR3 loop reads CASSPGGSSYEQYF. CDR3 in DNA: TGCGCCAGCAGCCCGGGAGGGAGCTCCTACGAGCAGTACTTC.

This clone has a single count. The chain combines TRBV28 with TRBJ1-4; 7 bases match TRBD1. Germline V gene sequence: CDR1 MDHEN, CDR2 SYDVKM. CDR3 size: 14 residues. V shed 2 bases, J shed 8 bases, and the junction held 5 bases outside the gene matches. CDR3 nucleotides: TGTGCCAGCAGTTTACCGGAGACAGGGGAAAAACTGTTTTTT. Residues: CASSLPETGEKLFF.

The gene calls are TRBV7-9 and TRBJ2-7; 7 positions agree with TRBD1. CDR1 is SEHNR and CDR2 is FQNEAQ in the germline V gene (reference sequence). CDR3 length: 17 residues. The V gene end was trimmed by 4 bases and the J gene end by 5 bases; junction bases not matched to a gene: 17. The DNA of the CDR3 is TGTGCCAGCAGCTCGGTCCCAAGGGGGCTCTTAATCCACGAGCAGTACTTC. Translated: CASSSVPRGLLIHEQYF.

The CDR3 region is CASSPSLAGGSRAQYF. The CDR3 nucleotides read TGTGCCAGCAGTCCGTCACTAGCGGGGGGAAGCAGGGCGCAGTATTTT. The chain joins TRBV2 to TRBJ2-3; 12 nucleotides match TRBD2. The CDR3 extends over 16 amino acids. The junction had 13 bases not matched to a gene; V was cut back by 5 bases and J by 10 bases. Germline V gene data show CDR1 as SNHLY and CDR2 as FYNNEI.

V usage is TRBV7-3 and J usage is TRBJ2-1; 9 bases are shared with TRBD2. Germline V gene data show CDR1 as SGHTA and CDR2 as FQGTGA. Germline trimming cut 4 bases from V and 6 bases from J; bases unmatched to any gene: 13. The CDR3 length is 17 residues. In DNA form, the CDR3 reads TGTGCCAGCAGCTGGACCTCGCAGCGGGGGGCGCGCAATGAGCAGTTCTTC. This sequence encodes CASSWTSQRGARNEQFF.

CDR3 coding DNA: TGTGCCAGCAGCGTAGGACACGCTCCGGATGAAAAACTGTTTTTT. It encodes CASSVGHAPDEKLFF. V and J are TRBV9 and TRBJ1-4; no clear D gene. This CDR3 contains 15 residues. The V gene lost 0 bases and the J gene lost 6 bases, with 12 bases spanning the gap. Germline lookup yields CDR1 SGDLS and CDR2 YYNGEE.

The chain joins TRBV7-9 to TRBJ2-3; a weak D match, TRBD2 (5 bases). Germline CDR1 SEHNR, CDR2 FQNEAQ (reference sequence). This CDR3 has 15 amino acids. Trimming stripped 5 bases from V and 1 base from J, with 13 bases between. CDR3 amino acids: CASSETRVGTDTQYF. In nucleotides, the CDR3 is TGTGCCAGCAGCGAAACTAGGGTGGGCACAGATACGCAGTATTTT.

By frequency in the sample, this clone is medium-sized. The CDR3: CASSVTGGSYEQYF. For the CDR3, the DNA is TGTGCCAGCAGCGTAACAGGGGGGTCCTACGAGCAGTACTTC. The chain combines TRBV9 with TRBJ2-7; 8 bases are a match to TRBD1. The CDR3 sequence is 14 residues long. V lost 1 base to trimming and J lost 1 base; unmatched junction nucleotides: 1. The germline V gene encodes CDR1 SGDLS and CDR2 YYNGEE.

The V and J genes are TRBV7-2 and TRBJ2-3; D is possibly TRBD1 (5 bases). Between the trimmed V and J ends, which lost 4 bases and 11 bases, there was a span of 25 bases. The CDR3 loop spans 16 amino acids. Germline assignment: CDR1 SGHTA and CDR2 FQGNSA. CDR3 DNA: TGTGCCAGCAGCTCCCGAGGTAGCTGGGAAGGGGTCGGGCAGTATTTT. Protein: CASSSRGSWEGVGQYF.

This chain connects TRBV30 to TRBJ1-2; 7 bases match TRBD1. The CDR3 has 15 amino acids. Looked up from germline, CDR1 is GTSNPN and CDR2 is SVGIG (reference sequence). With 1 base clipped from V and 6 bases from J, the junction kept 11 bases outside the gene matches. The CDR3 is CAWSDNTGELDGYTF. The CDR3 region has the DNA TGTGCCTGGAGTGATAATACAGGGGAACTCGATGGCTACACCTTC.

The rearrangement joins TRBV30 to TRBJ1-6; 9 bases align to TRBD1. V was clipped by 6 bases and J by 0 bases; unmatched bases: 3. The CDR3 consists of 15 residues. CDR1 GTSNPN and CDR2 SVGIG come from the germline V gene (reference sequence). The CDR3 DNA reads as TGTGCCTGTGGACAGGGGAGCTCCTATAATTCACCCCTCCACTTT. This sequence encodes CACGQGSSYNSPLHF.